This TCR beta chain was obtained from a study of T cell changes during pregnancy in multiple sclerosis. Sequenced by immunoSEQ multiplex PCR; TCRdb stores in-frame clones only, minus some. In the table there are about 77,000 clones, 93% of which are singletons. V was clipped by 4 bases and J by 4 bases; unmatched bases: 10. CDR1 is SGHRS, CDR2 YFSETQ, per germline. This CDR3 has 16 amino acids. The input for sequencing was peripheral blood, taken after pregnancy. The clonotype originates from a female donor in good health, enrolled as a control in a pregnancy study. This sequence joins TRBV5-1 and TRBJ2-1; 8 positions agree with TRBD2. CDR3 in DNA: TGCGCCAGCAGCCCTGGCTCAGCGGGGGATTACAATGAGCAGTTCTTC. Protein sequence: CASSPGSAGDYNEQFF.